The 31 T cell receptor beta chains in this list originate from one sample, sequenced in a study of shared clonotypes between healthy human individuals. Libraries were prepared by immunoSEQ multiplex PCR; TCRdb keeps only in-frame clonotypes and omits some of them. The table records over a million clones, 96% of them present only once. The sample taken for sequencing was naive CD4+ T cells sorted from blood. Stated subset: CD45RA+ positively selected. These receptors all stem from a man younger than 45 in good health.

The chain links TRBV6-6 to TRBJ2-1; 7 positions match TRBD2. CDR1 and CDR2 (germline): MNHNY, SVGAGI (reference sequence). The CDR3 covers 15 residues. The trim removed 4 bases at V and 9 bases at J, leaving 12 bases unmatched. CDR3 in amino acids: CASSSRTRVLSEQFF. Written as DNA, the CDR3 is TGTGCCAGCAGTTCCAGGACTAGGGTCCTTAGTGAGCAGTTCTTC.

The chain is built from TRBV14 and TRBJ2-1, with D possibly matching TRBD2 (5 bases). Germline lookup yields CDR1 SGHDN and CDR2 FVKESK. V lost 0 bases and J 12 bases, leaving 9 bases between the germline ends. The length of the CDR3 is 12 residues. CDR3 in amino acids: CASSQDFRGQFF. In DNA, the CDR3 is TGTGCCAGCAGCCAAGATTTCCGGGGGCAGTTCTTC. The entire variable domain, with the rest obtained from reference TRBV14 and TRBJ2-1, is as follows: EAGVTQFPSHSVIEKGQTVTLRCDPISGHDNLYWYRRVMGKEIKFLLHFVKESKQDESGMPNNRFLAERTGGTYSTLKVQPAELEDSGVYFCASSQDFRGQFFGPGTRLTVL.

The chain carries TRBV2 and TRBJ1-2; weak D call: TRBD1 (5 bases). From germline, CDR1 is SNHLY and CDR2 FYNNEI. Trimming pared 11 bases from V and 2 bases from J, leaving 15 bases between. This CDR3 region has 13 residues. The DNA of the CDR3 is TGTGCCCACAGCGGTAGACAGAACTATGGCTACACCTTC. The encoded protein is CAHSGRQNYGYTF.

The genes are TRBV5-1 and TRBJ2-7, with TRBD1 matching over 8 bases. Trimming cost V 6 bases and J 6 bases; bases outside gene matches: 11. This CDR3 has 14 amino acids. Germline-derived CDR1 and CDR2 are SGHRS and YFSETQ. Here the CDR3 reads CASKTGTGSPEQYF. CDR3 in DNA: TGCGCCAGCAAGACCGGGACAGGCTCACCCGAGCAGTACTTC. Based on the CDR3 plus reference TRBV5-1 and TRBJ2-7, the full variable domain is KAGVTQTPRYLIKTRGQQVTLSCSPISGHRSVSWYQQTPGQGLQFLFEYFSETQRNKGNFPGRFSGRQFSNSRSEMNVSTLELGDSALYLCASKTGTGSPEQYFGPGTRLTVT.

The CDR3 DNA reads as TGTGCCAGCAACCTAGGCGGGGAGCTGTTTTTT. It encodes CASNLGGELFF. The chain uses TRBV7-9 and TRBJ2-2; D remains unclear. The V and J ends lost 7 bases and 7 bases respectively, with 7 bases between them. CDR3 length: 11 residues. The V gene's germline CDR1 is SEHNR and CDR2 FQNEAQ (reference sequence).

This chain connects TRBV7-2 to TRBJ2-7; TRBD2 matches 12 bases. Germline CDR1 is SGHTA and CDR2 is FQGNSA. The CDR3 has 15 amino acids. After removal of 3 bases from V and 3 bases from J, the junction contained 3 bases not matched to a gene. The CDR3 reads CASSLTSGGHYEQYF. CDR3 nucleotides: TGTGCCAGCAGCTTGACTAGCGGGGGACACTACGAGCAGTACTTC.

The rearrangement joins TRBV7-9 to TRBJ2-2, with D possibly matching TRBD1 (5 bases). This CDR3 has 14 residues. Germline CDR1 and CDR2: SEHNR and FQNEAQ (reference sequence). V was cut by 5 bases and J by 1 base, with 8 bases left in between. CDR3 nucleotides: TGTGCCAGCAGCGTCAGGGTGAACACCGGGGAGCTGTTTTTT. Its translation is CASSVRVNTGELFF.

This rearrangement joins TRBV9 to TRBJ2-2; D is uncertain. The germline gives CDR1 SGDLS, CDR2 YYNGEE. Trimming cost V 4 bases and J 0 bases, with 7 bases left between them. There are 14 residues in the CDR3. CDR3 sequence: CASSIDANTGELFF. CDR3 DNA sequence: TGTGCCAGCAGCATTGACGCGAACACCGGGGAGCTGTTTTTT.

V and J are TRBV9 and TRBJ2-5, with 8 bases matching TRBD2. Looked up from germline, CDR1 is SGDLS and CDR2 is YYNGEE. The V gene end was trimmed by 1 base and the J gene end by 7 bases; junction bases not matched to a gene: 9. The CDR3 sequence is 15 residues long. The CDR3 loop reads CASSVKAGVPGTQYF. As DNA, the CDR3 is TGTGCCAGCAGCGTAAAAGCGGGAGTACCTGGGACCCAGTACTTC.

This CDR3 is CASSKVGVVTGELFF. The DNA of the CDR3 is TGCGCCAGCTCCAAAGTTGGGGTCGTCACCGGGGAGCTGTTTTTT. The rearrangement links TRBV5-1 to TRBJ2-2; D not certain. This CDR3 has 15 amino acids. The V end lost 7 bases, the J end lost 4 bases, and 17 bases lay between the germline ends. Germline V gives CDR1 SGHRS, CDR2 YFSETQ.

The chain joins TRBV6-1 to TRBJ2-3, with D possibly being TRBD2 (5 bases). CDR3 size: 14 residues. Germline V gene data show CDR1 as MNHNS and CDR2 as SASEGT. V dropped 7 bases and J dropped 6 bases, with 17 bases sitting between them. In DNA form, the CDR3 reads TGTGCCAGCACCACATTTAGAGGGATTGATACGCAGTATTTT. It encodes CASTTFRGIDTQYF.

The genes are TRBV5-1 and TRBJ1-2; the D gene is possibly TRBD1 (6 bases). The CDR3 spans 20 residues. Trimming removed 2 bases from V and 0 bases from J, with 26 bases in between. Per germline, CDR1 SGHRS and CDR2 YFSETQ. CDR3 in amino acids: CASSLRPSDREYNPNYGYTF. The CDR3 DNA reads TGCGCCAGCAGCTTACGGCCGTCGGACAGAGAGTACAATCCTAACTATGGCTACACCTTC. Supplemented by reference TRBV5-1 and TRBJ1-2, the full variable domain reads KAGVTQTPRYLIKTRGQQVTLSCSPISGHRSVSWYQQTPGQGLQFLFEYFSETQRNKGNFPGRFSGRQFSNSRSEMNVSTLELGDSALYLCASSLRPSDREYNPNYGYTFGSGTRLTVV.

CDR3 sequence: CASSELDRVSSQPQHF. CDR3 sequence (DNA): TGTGCCAGCAGTGAATTGGACAGGGTGTCGAGTCAGCCCCAGCATTTT. The chain uses TRBV2 and TRBJ1-5; 8 nucleotides line up with TRBD1. CDR1 and CDR2 (germline): SNHLY, FYNNEI. The CDR3 is 16 residues long. The J segment lost 6 bases and the V segment lost 2 bases, leaving 9 bases of the junction unmatched.

This CDR3 is CAWTLSGRGETQYF. Here the CDR3 DNA reads TGTGCCTGGACCCTGAGCGGGAGGGGAGAGACCCAGTACTTC. The rearrangement links TRBV30 to TRBJ2-5, with TRBD2 matching 10 bases. This CDR3 is 14 amino acids long. CDR1 GTSNPN and CDR2 SVGIG come from the germline V gene (reference sequence). Trimming at V came to 4 bases and at J to 4 bases, leaving 6 bases not matched to a gene.

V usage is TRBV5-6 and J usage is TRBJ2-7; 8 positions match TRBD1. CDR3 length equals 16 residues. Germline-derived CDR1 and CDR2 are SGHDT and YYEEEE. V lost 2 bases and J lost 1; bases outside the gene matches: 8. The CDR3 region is CASSLFSTGGSYEQYF. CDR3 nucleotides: TGTGCCAGCAGCTTATTCAGTACAGGGGGTTCCTACGAGCAGTACTTC. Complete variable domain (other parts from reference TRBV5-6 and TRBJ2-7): DAGVTQSPTHLIKTRGQQVTLRCSPKSGHDTVSWYQQALGQGPQFIFQYYEEEERQRGNFPDRFSGHQFPNYSSELNVNALLLGDSALYLCASSLFSTGGSYEQYFGPGTRLTVT.

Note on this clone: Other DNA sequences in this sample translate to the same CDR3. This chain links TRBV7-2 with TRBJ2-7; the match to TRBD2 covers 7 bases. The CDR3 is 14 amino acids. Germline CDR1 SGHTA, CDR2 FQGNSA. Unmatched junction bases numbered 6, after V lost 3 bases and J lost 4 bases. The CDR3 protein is CASSFRGGSYEQYF. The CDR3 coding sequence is TGTGCCAGCAGCTTTCGCGGGGGATCGTACGAGCAGTACTTC.

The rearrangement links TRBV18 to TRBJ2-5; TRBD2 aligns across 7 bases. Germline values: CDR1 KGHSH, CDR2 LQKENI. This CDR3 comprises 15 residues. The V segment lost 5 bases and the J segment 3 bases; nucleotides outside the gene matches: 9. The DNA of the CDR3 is TGTGCCAGCTCAACAACCTACCGGGAGGAAGAGACCCAGTACTTC. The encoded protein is CASSTTYREEETQYF.

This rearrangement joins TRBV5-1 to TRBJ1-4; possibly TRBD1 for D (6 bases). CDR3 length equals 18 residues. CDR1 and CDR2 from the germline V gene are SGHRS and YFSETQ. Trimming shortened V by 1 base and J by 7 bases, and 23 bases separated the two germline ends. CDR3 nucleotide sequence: TGCGCCAGCAGCTTGCTACCCTCCCCGGGTGGAGGGGGTGAAAAACTGTTTTTT. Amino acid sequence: CASSLLPSPGGGGEKLFF.

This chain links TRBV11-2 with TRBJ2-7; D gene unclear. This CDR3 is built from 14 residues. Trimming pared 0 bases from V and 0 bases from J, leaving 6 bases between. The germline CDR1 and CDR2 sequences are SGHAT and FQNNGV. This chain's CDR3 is CASSLDPNSYEQYF. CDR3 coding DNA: TGTGCCAGCAGCTTAGATCCTAACTCCTACGAGCAGTACTTC.

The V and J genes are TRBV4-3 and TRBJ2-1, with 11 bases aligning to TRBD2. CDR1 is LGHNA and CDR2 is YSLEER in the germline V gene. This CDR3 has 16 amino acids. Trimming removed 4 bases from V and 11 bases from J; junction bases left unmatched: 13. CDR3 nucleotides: TGCGCCAGCAGCCCCGGGGGCTGGCTAGCGGGGGGCAAGCAGTTCTTC. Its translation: CASSPGGWLAGGKQFF.

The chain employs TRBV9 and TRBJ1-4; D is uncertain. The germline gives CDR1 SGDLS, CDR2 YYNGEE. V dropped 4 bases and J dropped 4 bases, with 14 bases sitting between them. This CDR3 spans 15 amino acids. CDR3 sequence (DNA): TGTGCCAGCAGCCCCCGTAGGGAATTTAATGAAAAACTGTTTTTT. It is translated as CASSPRREFNEKLFF.

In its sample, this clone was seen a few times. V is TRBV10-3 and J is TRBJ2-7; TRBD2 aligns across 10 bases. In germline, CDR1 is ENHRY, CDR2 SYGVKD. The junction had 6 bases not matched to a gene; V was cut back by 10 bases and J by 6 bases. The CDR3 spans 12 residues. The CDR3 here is CATAGGQGEQYF. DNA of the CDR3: TGTGCCACAGCGGGAGGGCAGGGCGAGCAGTACTTC.

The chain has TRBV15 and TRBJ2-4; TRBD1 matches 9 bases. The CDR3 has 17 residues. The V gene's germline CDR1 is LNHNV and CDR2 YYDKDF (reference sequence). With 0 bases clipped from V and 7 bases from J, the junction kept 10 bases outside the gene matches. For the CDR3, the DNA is TGTGCCACCAGCAGAGAAAGGACCGGGACAGGGAGTAACATTCAGTACTTC. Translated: CATSRERTGTGSNIQYF. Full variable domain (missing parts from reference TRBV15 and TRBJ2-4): DAMVIQNPRYQVTQFGKPVTLSCSQTLNHNVMYWYQQKSSQAPKLLFHYYDKDFNNEADTPDNFQSRRPNTSFCFLDIRSPGLGDTAMYLCATSRERTGTGSNIQYFGAGTRLSVL.

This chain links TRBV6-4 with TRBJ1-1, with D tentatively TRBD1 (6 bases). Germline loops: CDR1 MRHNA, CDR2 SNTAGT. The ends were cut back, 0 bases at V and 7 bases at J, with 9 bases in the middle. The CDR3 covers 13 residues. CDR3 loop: CASSDSRGGEAFF. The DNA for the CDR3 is TGTGCCAGCAGTGACTCGAGGGGGGGTGAAGCTTTCTTT.

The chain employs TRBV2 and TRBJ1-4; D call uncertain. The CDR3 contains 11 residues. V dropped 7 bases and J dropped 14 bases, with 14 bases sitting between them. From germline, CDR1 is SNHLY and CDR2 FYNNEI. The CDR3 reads CASTQAGGLFF. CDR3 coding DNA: TGTGCCAGCACCCAAGCGGGAGGGCTGTTTTTT.

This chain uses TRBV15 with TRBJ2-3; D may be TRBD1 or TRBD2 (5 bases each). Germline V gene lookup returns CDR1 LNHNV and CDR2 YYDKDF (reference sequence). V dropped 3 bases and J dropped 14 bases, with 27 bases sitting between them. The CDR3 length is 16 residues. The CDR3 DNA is TGTGCCACCAGCAGGCTTTCCGGGACCGTTACATCCCGGGGGTATTTT. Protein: CATSRLSGTVTSRGYF.

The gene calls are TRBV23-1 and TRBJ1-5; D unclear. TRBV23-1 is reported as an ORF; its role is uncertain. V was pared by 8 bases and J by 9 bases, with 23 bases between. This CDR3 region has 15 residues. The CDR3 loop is CASLAVPPPVPPQHF. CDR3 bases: TGCGCCAGCTTAGCTGTCCCTCCCCCGGTGCCGCCCCAGCATTTT.

CDR3 sequence reads: CVVRPAPSAYEQYF. The CDR3 DNA reads TGTGTCGTTCGGCCGGCTCCTTCTGCGTACGAGCAGTACTTC. The chain couples TRBV10-3 to TRBJ2-7; D not resolved. Germline CDR1 is ENHRY and CDR2 is SYGVKD. The CDR3 consists of 14 residues.

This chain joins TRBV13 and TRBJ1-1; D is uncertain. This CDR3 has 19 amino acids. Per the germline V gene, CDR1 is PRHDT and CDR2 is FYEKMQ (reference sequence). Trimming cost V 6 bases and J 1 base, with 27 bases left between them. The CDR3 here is CASSKSLGLLPDENTEAFF. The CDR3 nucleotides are TGTGCCAGCAGTAAGAGTCTCGGGCTTCTACCCGACGAGAACACTGAAGCTTTCTTT.

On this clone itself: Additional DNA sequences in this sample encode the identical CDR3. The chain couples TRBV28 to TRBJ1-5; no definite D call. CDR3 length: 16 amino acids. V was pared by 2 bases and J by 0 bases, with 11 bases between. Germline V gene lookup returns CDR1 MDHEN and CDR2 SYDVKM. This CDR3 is CASSLGGLYSNQPQHF. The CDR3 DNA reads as TGTGCCAGCAGTTTAGGCGGTCTTTATAGCAATCAGCCCCAGCATTTT. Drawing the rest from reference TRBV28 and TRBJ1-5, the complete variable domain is DVKVTQSSRYLVKRTGEKVFLECVQDMDHENMFWYRQDPGLGLRLIYFSYDVKMKEKGDIPEGYSVSREKKERFSLILESASTNQTSMYLCASSLGGLYSNQPQHFGDGTRLSIL.

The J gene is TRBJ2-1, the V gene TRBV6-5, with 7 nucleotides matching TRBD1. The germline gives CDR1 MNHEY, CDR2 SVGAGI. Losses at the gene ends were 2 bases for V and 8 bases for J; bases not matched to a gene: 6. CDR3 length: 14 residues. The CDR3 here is CASSYLGQVDEQFF. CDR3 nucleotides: TGTGCCAGCAGTTACCTTGGACAGGTGGATGAGCAGTTCTTC.